The present entry profiles one TCR beta chain with its context. Exposure to brentuximab vedotin varied, and each patient had relapsed following autologous stem cell transplantation. These data belong to a study of PD-1 blockade in classical Hodgkin lymphoma. Per the germline V gene, CDR1 is SGHRS and CDR2 is YFSETQ. CDR3 length: 15 amino acids. V was pared by 0 bases and J by 3 bases, with 10 bases between. Clones were read by immunoSEQ multiplex PCR, and TCRdb kept only the in-frame ones, dropping some. The table shows roughly 90,000 clones, with roughly 79% occurring only once. The rearrangement uses TRBV5-1 and TRBJ2-1, with D perhaps TRBD1 (5 bases). The TCR comes from a human donor with classical Hodgkin lymphoma. The specimen was peripheral blood mononuclear cells (PBMCs), collected before the second cycle of nivolumab. As DNA, the CDR3 is TGCGCCAGCAGCTTGGGAGCGACAGACTACAATGAGCAGTTCTTC. Protein product: CASSLGATDYNEQFF.